What follows are 8 T cell receptor beta chains derived from one specimen sequenced in a study of regulatory T cells in long-lasting Graves disease. For TCR beta, libraries came from iRepertoire HTBI primers and Arm-PCR of CDR3 regions. TCRdb processed the multiplex PCR reads anew with MiXCR; each CDR3 protein has one entry. The sample includes approximately 400,000 distinct CDR3 sequences, 15% of them seen just once. Time point of the sample: newly diagnosed GD, antithyroid drugs for less than 3 months. PBMC RNA served as the TCR library source. This sample was shared with a second study, whose subject was T cells in Graves' hyperthyroidism and ophthalmopathy.

The sequences come from peripheral blood mononuclear cells (PBMCs), collected at new diagnosis, from a patient treated with antithyroid drugs. These TCRs come from a woman in her 40s with Graves disease.

Comments on this clonotype: One base away lies a much larger clone, so this may be a sequencing read error. The V and J genes are TRBV6-5 and TRBJ2-7, with D tentatively TRBD2 (7 bases). Germline lookup yields CDR1 MNHEY and CDR2 SVGAGI. The CDR3 loop spans 15 amino acids. CDR3 bases: TGTGTCAGCAGTTCAAAGGGGGAGGGAGGATACGAGCAGTACTTC. Its translation: CVSSSKGEGGYEQYF.

The table lists this clonotype with many counts. CDR3 region: CASSIDGGVYEQYF. CDR3 sequence (DNA): TGTGCCAGTAGTATAGATGGCGGGGTCTACGAGCAGTACTTC. This rearrangement joins TRBV19 to TRBJ2-7; D might be TRBD2 (6 bases). CDR1 and CDR2 (germline): LNHDA, SQIVND (reference sequence). Trimming pared 0 bases from V and 3 bases from J, leaving 9 bases between. The CDR3 spans 14 residues.

This clonotype turned up a few times. CDR3 sequence reads: CASTLLAVHTGELFF. CDR3 sequence (DNA): TGTGCCAGCACCCTGCTAGCGGTCCACACCGGGGAGCTGTTTTTT. V and J are TRBV3-1 and TRBJ2-2; TRBD2 matches 7 bases. CDR3 length equals 15 residues. In germline, CDR1 is LGHDT, CDR2 YNNKEL (reference sequence). J gave up 3 bases and V 7 bases, and 8 bases lay outside the gene matches.

Points on this clonotype: The junction departs from germline at one end; a sequencing error may be responsible. The chain employs TRBV19 and TRBJ2-5, with 9 nucleotides matching TRBD1. Germline V lookup: CDR1 LNHDA, CDR2 SQIVND (reference sequence). The CDR3 has 14 amino acids. The CDR3 here is CASSITGTGSTQHF. The CDR3 DNA reads as TGTGCCAGTAGTATCACCGGGACAGGGTCCACCCAGCACTTC.

This clonotype has at least ten counts. The V and J genes are TRBV7-6 and TRBJ2-2; D may be TRBD1 or TRBD2 (5 bases each). Germline lookup yields CDR1 SGHVS and CDR2 FNYEAQ. V gave up 4 bases and J gave up 8 bases, with 17 bases separating them. The CDR3 has 15 residues. The DNA of the CDR3 is TGTGCCAGCAGCTCCGGGACCCCGGCTTATGGGGAGCTGTTTTTT. This sequence encodes CASSSGTPAYGELFF.

This clonotype was counted at least ten times. The rearrangement uses TRBV19 and TRBJ1-1; D unclear. The CDR3 is made up of 13 amino acids. Trimming took off 3 bases at V and 5 bases at J, with 10 bases between the two ends. In germline, CDR1 is LNHDA, CDR2 SQIVND (reference sequence). CDR3 bases: TGTGCCAGTAGTATGGGAGGGTTGACTGAAGCTTTCTTT. The encoded protein is CASSMGGLTEAFF.

This chain connects TRBV5-5 to TRBJ2-7; 7 bases fit TRBD2. V was pared by 4 bases and J by 7 bases, with 11 bases of the junction left unmatched. The CDR3 spans 14 residues. Germline CDR1 reads SGHKS; CDR2 reads YYEKEE (reference sequence). The CDR3 coding sequence is TGTGCCAGCAGCCCTTTGACCGTCGGGGGGGAGCAGTACTTC. The encoded protein is CASSPLTVGGEQYF.

Many counts were recorded for this clonotype. The chain couples TRBV3-1 to TRBJ2-1, with 10 bases lining up with TRBD2. V trimming: 1 base; J trimming: 10 bases; junction bases outside the gene matches: 7. The CDR3 totals 15 residues. Germline-derived CDR1 and CDR2 are LGHDT and YNNKEL (reference sequence). The CDR3 loop is CASSQGGGSGGEQFF. Here the CDR3 DNA reads TGTGCCAGCAGCCAAGGAGGTGGTAGCGGGGGGGAGCAGTTCTTC.